Given below is one TCR beta chain in context. The sample comes from a study of blood T cell repertoires in COVID-19. The overall study: Spain, Italy and the United States supplied samples that represented acute and convalescent COVID-19. PBMCs, B-cell-depleted T cells, or T cells provided the cDNA or gDNA that made up the material.

The length of the CDR3 is 13 residues. V shed 7 bases and J shed 3 bases, with 13 bases lying between them. Data came from immunoSEQ multiplex PCR; TCRdb stores just in-frame clones and leaves some out. The sample lists roughly 250,000 clones, approximately 86% occurring once. The sequenced sample was PBMCs or T cells enriched from blood (not recorded which). This TCR was recovered from a woman aged 50 to 65 who had recovered from COVID-19. V and J are TRBV12-3 or TRBV12-4 and TRBJ2-7; perhaps TRBD2 as D (6 bases). The CDR3 reads CASTLGRDYEQYF. The DNA of the CDR3 is TGTGCCAGCACTCTTGGGCGGGACTACGAGCAGTACTTC.